This entry lists 21 T cell receptor beta chains sequenced from one sample in a study of blood T cell repertoires in COVID-19. Libraries were prepared by immunoSEQ multiplex PCR; TCRdb keeps only in-frame clonotypes and omits some of them. The sample lists some 230,000 clones, approximately 82% occurring once. Specimen: PBMCs or T cells enriched from blood (not recorded which). Source of these receptors: a man aged 35-49 years who had recovered from COVID-19.

The rearrangement links TRBV9 to TRBJ2-7, with TRBD2 matching 10 bases. The CDR3 length is 14 residues. Trimming removed 3 bases from V and 4 bases from J; junction bases left unmatched: 4. In germline, CDR1 is SGDLS, CDR2 YYNGEE. The CDR3 region has the DNA TGTGCCAGCAGCGCTAGCGGGGGACTTTACGAGCAGTACTTC. Translation: CASSASGGLYEQYF.

The chain joins TRBV25-1 to TRBJ2-3; 11 bases agree with TRBD2. The junction had 1 base not matched to a gene; V was cut back by 3 bases and J by 2 bases. The CDR3 covers 15 residues. The germline V gene has CDR1 MGHDK and CDR2 SYGVNS. This CDR3 reads CASSETSGVTDTQYF. The CDR3 nucleotides read TGTGCCAGCAGTGAGACTAGCGGGGTCACAGATACGCAGTATTTT. Full variable domain (remainder filled in from reference TRBV25-1 and TRBJ2-3): EADIYQTPRYLVIGTGKKITLECSQTMGHDKMYWYQQDPGMELHLIHYSYGVNSTEKGDLSSESTVSRIRTEHFPLTLESARPSHTSQYLCASSETSGVTDTQYFGPGTRLTVL.

The V and J genes are TRBV12-5 and TRBJ2-7; weak D call: TRBD1 (6 bases). CDR1 is LGHNT and CDR2 is FRNRAP in the germline V gene. The length of the CDR3 is 14 residues. Trimming shortened V by 1 base and J by 9 bases, and 16 bases separated the two germline ends. The CDR3 DNA reads TGTGCTAGTGGTTTGGACCCTACAGGGCTTGGGCAGTACTTC. This translates into CASGLDPTGLGQYF.

This chain uses TRBV24-1 with TRBJ2-1, with TRBD1 identical over 8 bases. V dropped 3 bases and J dropped 6; count of bases not matched to a gene: 3. CDR1 and CDR2 from the germline V gene are KGHDR and SFDVKD. The CDR3 is 14 amino acids. CDR3 sequence: CATSDPDRVNEQFF. The CDR3 DNA is TGTGCCACCAGTGATCCGGACAGGGTCAATGAGCAGTTCTTC.

V and J are TRBV7-3 and TRBJ1-1; D unclear. The CDR3 extends over 14 amino acids. Deletions cut 3 bases from V and 4 bases from J, with 12 bases between. From germline, CDR1 is SGHTA and CDR2 FQGTGA. The DNA of the CDR3 is TGTGCCAGCAGCTTCCCGACTCGTACCACTGAAGCTTTCTTT. It yields the protein CASSFPTRTTEAFF.

This sequence joins TRBV9 and TRBJ1-1; D perhaps matches TRBD1 (6 bases). CDR3 length: 15 residues. V was pared by 4 bases and J by 2 bases, with 15 bases between. Germline values: CDR1 SGDLS, CDR2 YYNGEE. The CDR3 region is CASSSSGTTNTEAFF. The DNA of the CDR3 is TGTGCCAGCAGCTCATCCGGGACAACTAACACTGAAGCTTTCTTT.

This clone was seen only once. The chain recombines TRBV7-2 with TRBJ2-2; D unresolved. Deletions cut 5 bases from V and 0 bases from J, with 7 bases between. The germline V gene encodes CDR1 SGHTA and CDR2 FQGNSA. This CDR3 spans 14 amino acids. CDR3 sequence reads: CASSPGPNTGELFF. The CDR3 DNA is TGTGCCAGCAGCCCCGGTCCGAACACCGGGGAGCTGTTTTTT.

This clone has only one observation. The chain links TRBV7-3 to TRBJ2-1, with D uncertain. CDR3 length equals 14 residues. In germline, CDR1 is SGHTA, CDR2 FQGTGA. Deletions cut 6 bases from V and 8 bases from J, with 17 bases between. In DNA, the CDR3 is TGTGCCAGCAGTCCTCGGATGCGAGGAGATGAGCAGTTCTTC. This gives the protein CASSPRMRGDEQFF.

The CDR3 loop is CASSLGRPLTEAFF. CDR3 nucleotides: TGTGCCAGCAGCTTAGGGAGGCCTCTCACTGAAGCTTTCTTT. The chain joins TRBV5-8 to TRBJ1-1; no reliable D call. Trimming stripped 2 bases from V and 4 bases from J, with 12 bases between. From germline, CDR1 is SGHTS and CDR2 YDEGEE. The CDR3 sequence is 14 residues long.

The chain combines TRBV7-2 with TRBJ1-4; no definite D call. CDR1 and CDR2 (germline): SGHTA, FQGNSA. V was trimmed by 5 bases and J by 4 bases, leaving 17 bases between them. The CDR3 contains 16 residues. The DNA for the CDR3 is TGTGCCAGCAGCCCTCCCAACAGTGGAAGTAATGAAAAACTGTTTTTT. Its protein product is CASSPPNSGSNEKLFF.

V usage is TRBV28 and J usage is TRBJ1-4; 7 bases are shared with TRBD1. V gave up 8 bases and J gave up 2 bases; unmatched junction bases: 2. This CDR3 is built from 13 residues. Germline-derived CDR1 and CDR2 are MDHEN and SYDVKM. In DNA, the CDR3 is TGTGCCAGCTCAGGGGGGACTAATGAAAAACTGTTTTTT. It encodes CASSGGTNEKLFF.

This rearrangement joins TRBV9 to TRBJ2-2; 7 bases line up with TRBD2. V was clipped by 2 bases and J by 6 bases; unmatched bases: 13. The CDR3 loop spans 17 amino acids. Germline V gene data show CDR1 as SGDLS and CDR2 as YYNGEE. DNA for the CDR3: TGTGCCAGCAGCGTCCTGGAGTGGAGGCGGGAGCCCGGGGAGCTGTTTTTT. This gives the protein CASSVLEWRREPGELFF.

The chain links TRBV7-9 to TRBJ1-2, with a tentative D call TRBD1 (6 bases). This CDR3 is built from 13 residues. The V end was cut by 5 bases, the J end by 6 bases, with 13 bases between. CDR1 is SEHNR and CDR2 is FQNEAQ in the germline V gene (reference sequence). CDR3 residues: CASSPRGGNGYTF. CDR3 DNA: TGTGCCAGCAGCCCCCGCGGGGGCAATGGCTACACCTTC.

This clone is a singleton in its sample. The chain is built from TRBV7-9 and TRBJ2-2; D possibly corresponds to TRBD1 (5 bases). The germline gives CDR1 SEHNR, CDR2 FQNEAQ (reference sequence). The germline V and J ends were trimmed by 6 bases and 6 bases, with 8 bases remaining between them. This CDR3 has 12 amino acids. CDR3 loop: CASSKGSGELFF. The DNA of the CDR3 is TGTGCCAGCAGTAAGGGGTCCGGGGAGCTGTTTTTT.

The CDR3 region has the DNA TGTGCCAGCTCACTCGTCGGGACTTCCTACACAGATACGCAGTATTTT. Translating it yields CASSLVGTSYTDTQYF. The V call is TRBV18, the J call TRBJ2-3; weak D call: TRBD2 (6 bases). The V and J ends lost 4 bases and 2 bases respectively, with 16 bases between them. CDR3 length: 16 residues. Germline loops: CDR1 KGHSH, CDR2 LQKENI.

A single count supports this clone. The CDR3 is CASRGRGEEQYF. The CDR3 DNA is TGTGCCAGCAGGGGGAGGGGAGAAGAGCAGTACTTC. The J gene is TRBJ2-7, the V gene TRBV28; the match to TRBD2 covers 7 bases. The CDR3 covers 12 residues. Germline CDR1 is MDHEN and CDR2 is SYDVKM. The junction had 6 bases not matched to a gene; V was cut back by 6 bases and J by 7 bases.

The gene calls are TRBV5-4 and TRBJ2-3; D is perhaps TRBD2 (6 bases). The V end lost 1 base, the J end lost 2 bases, and 14 bases lay between the germline ends. Per germline, CDR1 SGHNT and CDR2 YYREEE (reference sequence). The CDR3 loop spans 16 amino acids. The CDR3 is CASSLTTSPTTDTQYF. The DNA for the CDR3 is TGTGCCAGCAGCTTGACTACTAGCCCTACCACAGATACGCAGTATTTT.

A single count supports this clone. The rearrangement links TRBV4-1 to TRBJ2-7; 11 positions agree with TRBD2. The CDR3 is 15 amino acids. In germline, CDR1 is MGHRA, CDR2 YSYEKL. V lost 4 bases and J lost 2; bases outside the gene matches: 4. CDR3 loop: CASSRELAGAYEQYF. CDR3 nucleotide sequence: TGCGCCAGCAGCCGCGAACTAGCGGGGGCCTACGAGCAGTACTTC.

The chain carries TRBV5-1 and TRBJ2-1; D perhaps matches TRBD1 (5 bases). The CDR3 spans 14 residues. V was shortened by 4 bases and J by 4 bases, with 12 bases between the two germline ends. The germline CDR1 and CDR2 sequences are SGHRS and YFSETQ. CDR3 in amino acids: CASSTQGIYNEQFF. CDR3 DNA sequence: TGCGCCAGCAGCACTCAGGGTATATACAATGAGCAGTTCTTC.

The CDR3 sequence is CASSARTGGDEQYF. CDR3 in DNA: TGTGCCAGCAGCGCCCGGACAGGGGGCGACGAGCAGTACTTC. The rearrangement joins TRBV13 to TRBJ2-7, with 11 nucleotides matching TRBD1. The V segment lost 5 bases and the J segment 5 bases; nucleotides outside the gene matches: 5. There are 14 residues in the CDR3. Germline CDR1 reads PRHDT; CDR2 reads FYEKMQ (reference sequence).

The V and J genes are TRBV5-6 and TRBJ2-2; D perhaps matches TRBD1 (6 bases). The CDR3 length is 16 residues. Germline values: CDR1 SGHDT, CDR2 YYEEEE. The V end was cut by 0 bases, the J end by 4 bases, with 13 bases between. The CDR3 DNA reads TGTGCCAGCAGCTTGGCAGGGGTCATTTTCACCGGGGAGCTGTTTTTT. This encodes CASSLAGVIFTGELFF.